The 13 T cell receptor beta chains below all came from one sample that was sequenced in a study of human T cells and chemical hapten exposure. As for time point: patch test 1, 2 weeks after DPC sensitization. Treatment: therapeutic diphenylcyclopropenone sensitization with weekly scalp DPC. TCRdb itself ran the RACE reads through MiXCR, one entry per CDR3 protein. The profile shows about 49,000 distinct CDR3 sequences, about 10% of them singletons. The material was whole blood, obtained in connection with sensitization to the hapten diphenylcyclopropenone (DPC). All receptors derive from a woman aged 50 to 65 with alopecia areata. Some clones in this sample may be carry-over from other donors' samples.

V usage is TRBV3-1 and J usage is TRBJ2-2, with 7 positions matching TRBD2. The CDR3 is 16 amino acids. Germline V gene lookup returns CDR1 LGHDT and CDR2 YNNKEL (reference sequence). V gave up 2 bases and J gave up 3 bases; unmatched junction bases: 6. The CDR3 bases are TGTGCCAGCAGCCAACGACTAGCTATCGACACCGGGGAGCTGTTTTTT. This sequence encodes CASSQRLAIDTGELFF.

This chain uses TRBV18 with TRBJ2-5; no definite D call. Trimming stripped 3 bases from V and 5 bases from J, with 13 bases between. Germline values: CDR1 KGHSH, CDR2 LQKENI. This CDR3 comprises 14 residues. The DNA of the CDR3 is TGTGCCAGCTCACCCCTGGACGAGAAGGAGACCCAGTACTTC. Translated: CASSPLDEKETQYF. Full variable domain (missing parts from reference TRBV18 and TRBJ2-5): NAGVMQNPRHLVRRRGQEARLRCSPMKGHSHVYWYRQLPEEGLKFMVYLQKENIIDESGMPKERFSAEFPKEGPSILRIQQVVRGDSAAYFCASSPLDEKETQYFGPGTRLLVL.

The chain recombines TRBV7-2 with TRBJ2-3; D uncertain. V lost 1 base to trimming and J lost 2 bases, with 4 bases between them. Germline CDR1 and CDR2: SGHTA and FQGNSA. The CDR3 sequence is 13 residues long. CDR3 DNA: TGTGCCAGCAGCTTAGTAAACACAGATACGCAGTATTTT. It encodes CASSLVNTDTQYF. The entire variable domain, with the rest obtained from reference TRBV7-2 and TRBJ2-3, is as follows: GAGVSQSPSNKVTEKGKDVELRCDPISGHTALYWYRQSLGQGLEFLIYFQGNSAPDKSGLPSDRFSAERTGGSVSTLTIQRTQQEDSAVYLCASSLVNTDTQYFGPGTRLTVL.

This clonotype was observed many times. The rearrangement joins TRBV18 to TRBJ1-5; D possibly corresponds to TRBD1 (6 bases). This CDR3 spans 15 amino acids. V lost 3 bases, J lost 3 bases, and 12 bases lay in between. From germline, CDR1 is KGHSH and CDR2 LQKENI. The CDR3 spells CASSPDDRINQPQHF. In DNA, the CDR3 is TGTGCCAGCTCACCGGACGACAGGATCAATCAGCCCCAGCATTTT.

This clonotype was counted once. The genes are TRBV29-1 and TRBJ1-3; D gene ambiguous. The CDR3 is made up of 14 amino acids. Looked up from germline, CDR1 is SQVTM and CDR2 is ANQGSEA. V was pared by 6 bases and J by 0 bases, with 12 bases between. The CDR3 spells CSVSASGSGNTIYF. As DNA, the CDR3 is TGCAGCGTGTCAGCCTCCGGCTCTGGAAACACCATATATTTT.

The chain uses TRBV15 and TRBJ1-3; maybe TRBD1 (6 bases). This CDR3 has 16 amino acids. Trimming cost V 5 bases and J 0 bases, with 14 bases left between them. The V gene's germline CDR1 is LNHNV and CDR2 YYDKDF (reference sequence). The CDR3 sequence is CATSPRAGASGNTIYF. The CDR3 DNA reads TGTGCCACCAGCCCCAGGGCGGGGGCCTCTGGAAACACCATATATTTT.

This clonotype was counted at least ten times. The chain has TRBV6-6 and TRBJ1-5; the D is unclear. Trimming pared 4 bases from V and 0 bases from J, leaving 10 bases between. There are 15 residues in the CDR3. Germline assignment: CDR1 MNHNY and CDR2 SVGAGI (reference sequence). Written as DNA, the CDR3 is TGTGCCAGCAGTTCCCTCAGTGGTAGCAATCAGCCCCAGCATTTT. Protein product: CASSSLSGSNQPQHF.

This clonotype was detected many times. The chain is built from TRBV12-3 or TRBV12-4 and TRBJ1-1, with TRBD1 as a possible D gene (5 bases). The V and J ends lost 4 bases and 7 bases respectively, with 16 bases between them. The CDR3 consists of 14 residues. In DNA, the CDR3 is TGTGCCAGCAGTTCCTACCGGGGGGAAATTGAAGCTTTCTTT. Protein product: CASSSYRGEIEAFF.

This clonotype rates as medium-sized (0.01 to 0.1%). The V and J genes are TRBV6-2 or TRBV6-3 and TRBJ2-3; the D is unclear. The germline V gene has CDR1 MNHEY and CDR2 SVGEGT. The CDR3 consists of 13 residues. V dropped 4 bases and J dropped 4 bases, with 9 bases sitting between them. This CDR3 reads CASSSSGPDTQYF. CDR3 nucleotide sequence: TGTGCCAGCAGTTCATCCGGGCCAGATACGCAGTATTTT.

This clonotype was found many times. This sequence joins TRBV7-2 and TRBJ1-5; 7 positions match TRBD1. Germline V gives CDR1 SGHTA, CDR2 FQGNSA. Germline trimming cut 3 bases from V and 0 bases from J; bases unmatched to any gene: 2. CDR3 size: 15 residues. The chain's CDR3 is CASSLGQNSNQPQHF. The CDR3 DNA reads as TGTGCCAGCAGCTTGGGACAGAATAGCAATCAGCCCCAGCATTTT.

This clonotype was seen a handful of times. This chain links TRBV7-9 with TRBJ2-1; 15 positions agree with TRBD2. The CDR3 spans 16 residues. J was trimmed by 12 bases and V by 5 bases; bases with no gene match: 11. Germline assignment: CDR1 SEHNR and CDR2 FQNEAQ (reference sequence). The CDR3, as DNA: TGTGCCAGCAGCCCGGGACTAGCGGGAGGAAGGGACGGGCAGTTCTTC. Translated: CASSPGLAGGRDGQFF.

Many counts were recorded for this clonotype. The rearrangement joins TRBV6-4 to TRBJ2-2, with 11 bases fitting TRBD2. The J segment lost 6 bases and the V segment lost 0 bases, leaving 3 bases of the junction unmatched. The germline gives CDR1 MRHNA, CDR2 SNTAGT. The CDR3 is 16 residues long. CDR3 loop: CASSDSSGRVAGELFF. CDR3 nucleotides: TGTGCCAGCAGTGACTCTAGCGGGAGGGTTGCCGGGGAGCTGTTTTTT.

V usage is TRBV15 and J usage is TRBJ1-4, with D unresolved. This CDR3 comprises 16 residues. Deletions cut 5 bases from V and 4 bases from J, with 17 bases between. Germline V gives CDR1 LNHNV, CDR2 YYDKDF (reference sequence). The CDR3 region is CATSSRREDFNEKLFF. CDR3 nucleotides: TGTGCCACCAGCTCCCGGAGGGAGGATTTTAATGAAAAACTGTTTTTT.